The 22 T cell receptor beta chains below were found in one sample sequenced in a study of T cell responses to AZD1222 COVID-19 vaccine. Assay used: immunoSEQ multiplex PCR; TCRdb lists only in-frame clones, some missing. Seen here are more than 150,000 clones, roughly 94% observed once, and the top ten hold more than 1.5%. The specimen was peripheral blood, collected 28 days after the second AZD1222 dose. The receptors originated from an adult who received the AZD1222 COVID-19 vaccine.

CDR3 amino acids: CASSAVRDSYEQYF. The CDR3 nucleotides are TGTGCCAGCAGCGCAGTGAGGGACAGCTACGAGCAGTACTTC. V is TRBV6-5 and J is TRBJ2-7, with 7 positions matching TRBD1. The CDR3 runs 14 residues. Germline V gives CDR1 MNHEY, CDR2 SVGAGI. V shed 6 bases and J 3 bases; nucleotides not matched to a gene: 8.

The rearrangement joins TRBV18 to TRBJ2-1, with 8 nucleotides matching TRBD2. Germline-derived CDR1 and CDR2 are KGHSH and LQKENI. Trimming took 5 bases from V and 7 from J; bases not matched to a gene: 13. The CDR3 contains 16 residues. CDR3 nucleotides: TGTGCCAGCTCATCGTCAGCGGGAGCGAGTACGAATGAGCAGTTCTTC. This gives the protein CASSSSAGASTNEQFF. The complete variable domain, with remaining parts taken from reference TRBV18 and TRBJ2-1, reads NAGVMQNPRHLVRRRGQEARLRCSPMKGHSHVYWYRQLPEEGLKFMVYLQKENIIDESGMPKERFSAEFPKEGPSILRIQQVVRGDSAAYFCASSSSAGASTNEQFFGPGTRLTVL.

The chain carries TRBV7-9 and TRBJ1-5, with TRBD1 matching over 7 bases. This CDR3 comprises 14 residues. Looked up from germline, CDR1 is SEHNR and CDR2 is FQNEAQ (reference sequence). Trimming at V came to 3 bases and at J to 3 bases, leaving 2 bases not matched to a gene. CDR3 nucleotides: TGTGCCAGCAGCTTGACAGGGAACAATCAGCCCCAGCATTTT. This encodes CASSLTGNNQPQHF.

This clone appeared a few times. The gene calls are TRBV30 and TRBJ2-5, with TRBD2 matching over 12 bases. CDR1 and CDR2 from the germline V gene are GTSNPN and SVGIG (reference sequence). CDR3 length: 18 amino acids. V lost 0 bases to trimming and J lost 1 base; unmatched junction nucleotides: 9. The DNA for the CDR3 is TGTGCCTGGAGTGTACCCTTACTAGCGGGAGGAGGCCAAGAGACCCAGTACTTC. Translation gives CAWSVPLLAGGGQETQYF.

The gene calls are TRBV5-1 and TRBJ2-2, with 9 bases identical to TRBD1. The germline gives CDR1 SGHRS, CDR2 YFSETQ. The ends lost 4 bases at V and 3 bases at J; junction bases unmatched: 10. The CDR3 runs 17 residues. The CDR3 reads CASSVLTGGGDTGELFF. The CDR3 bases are TGCGCCAGCAGCGTACTGACAGGGGGAGGAGACACCGGGGAGCTGTTTTTT.

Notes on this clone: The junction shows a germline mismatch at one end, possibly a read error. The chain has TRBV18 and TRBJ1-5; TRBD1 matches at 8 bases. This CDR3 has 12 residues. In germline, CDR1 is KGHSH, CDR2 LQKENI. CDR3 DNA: TGTGCCAGTTCACAGGGGGGTCAGCCCCAGCATTTT. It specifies CASSQGGQPQHF.

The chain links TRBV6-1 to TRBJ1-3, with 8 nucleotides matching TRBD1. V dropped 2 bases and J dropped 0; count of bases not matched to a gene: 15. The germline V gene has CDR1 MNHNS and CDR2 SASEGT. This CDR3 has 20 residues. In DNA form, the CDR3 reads TGTGCCAGCAGTGAAAGGGGGCCAGGGGGCTTAGTTGTCTCTGGAAACACCATATATTTT. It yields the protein CASSERGPGGLVVSGNTIYF.

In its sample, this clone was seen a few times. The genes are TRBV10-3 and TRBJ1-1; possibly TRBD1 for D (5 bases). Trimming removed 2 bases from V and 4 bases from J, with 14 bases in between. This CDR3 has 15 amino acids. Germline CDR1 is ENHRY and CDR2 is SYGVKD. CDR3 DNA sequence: TGTGCCATCAGTGAGGCGGGGCTGGGTCGCACTGAAGCTTTCTTT. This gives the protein CAISEAGLGRTEAFF.

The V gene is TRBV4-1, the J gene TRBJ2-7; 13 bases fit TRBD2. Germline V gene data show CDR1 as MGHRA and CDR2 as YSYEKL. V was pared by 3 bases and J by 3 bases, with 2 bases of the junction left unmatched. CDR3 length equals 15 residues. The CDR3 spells CASSQGLAGNYEQYF. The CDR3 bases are TGCGCCAGCAGCCAGGGACTAGCGGGGAACTACGAGCAGTACTTC.

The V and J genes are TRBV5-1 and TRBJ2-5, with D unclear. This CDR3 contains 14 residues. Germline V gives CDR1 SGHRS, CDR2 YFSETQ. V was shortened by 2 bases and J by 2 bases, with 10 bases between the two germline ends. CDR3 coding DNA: TGCGCCAGCAGCTTTAACACGGCTCAAGAGACCCAGTACTTC. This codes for CASSFNTAQETQYF.

The CDR3 DNA is TGTGCCAGCAGCCATCCTTCGGGTCCGGGTACAACCTACGAGCAGTACTTC. Protein: CASSHPSGPGTTYEQYF. The J gene is TRBJ2-7, the V gene TRBV9; no definite D call. CDR3 length: 17 residues. The V end was cut by 4 bases, the J end by 2 bases, with 22 bases between. The germline gives CDR1 SGDLS, CDR2 YYNGEE.

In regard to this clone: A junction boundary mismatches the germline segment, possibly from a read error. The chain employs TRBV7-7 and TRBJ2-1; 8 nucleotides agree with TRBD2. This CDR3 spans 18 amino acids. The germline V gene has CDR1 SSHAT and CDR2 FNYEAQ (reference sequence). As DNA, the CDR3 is TGTGCTAGCAGCTTAGGAATTACTAGCGGTAGCTCCTACAATGAGCAGTTCTTC. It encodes CASSLGITSGSSYNEQFF.

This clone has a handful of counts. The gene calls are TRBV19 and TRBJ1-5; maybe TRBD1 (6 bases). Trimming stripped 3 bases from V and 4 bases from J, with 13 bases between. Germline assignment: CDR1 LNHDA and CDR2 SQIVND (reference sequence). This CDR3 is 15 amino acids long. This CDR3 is CASSMVSGANQPQHF. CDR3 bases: TGTGCCAGTAGTATGGTGTCAGGGGCTAATCAGCCCCAGCATTTT. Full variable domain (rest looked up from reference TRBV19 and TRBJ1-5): DGGITQSPKYLFRKEGQNVTLSCEQNLNHDAMYWYRQDPGQGLRLIYYSQIVNDFQKGDIAEGYSVSREKKESFPLTVTSAQKNPTAFYLCASSMVSGANQPQHFGDGTRLSIL.

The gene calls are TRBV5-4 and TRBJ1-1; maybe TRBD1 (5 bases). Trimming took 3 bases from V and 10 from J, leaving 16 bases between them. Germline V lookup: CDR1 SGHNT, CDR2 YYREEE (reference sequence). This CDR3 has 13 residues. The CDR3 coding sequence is TGTGCCAGCAGCTCTGAGGGGCGTCAGGGAGCTTTCTTT. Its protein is CASSSEGRQGAFF.

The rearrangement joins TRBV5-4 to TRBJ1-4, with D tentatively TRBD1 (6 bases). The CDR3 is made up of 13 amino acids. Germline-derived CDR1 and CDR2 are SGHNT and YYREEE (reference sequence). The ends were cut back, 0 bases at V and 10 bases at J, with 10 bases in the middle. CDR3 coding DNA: TGTGCCAGCAGCTTGGAGGGGGGCGGAAAACTGTTTTTT. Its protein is CASSLEGGGKLFF.

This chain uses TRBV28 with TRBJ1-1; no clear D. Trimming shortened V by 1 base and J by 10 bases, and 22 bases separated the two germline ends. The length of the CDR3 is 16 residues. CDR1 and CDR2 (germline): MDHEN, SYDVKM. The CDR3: CASSLLGNGVLSRAFF. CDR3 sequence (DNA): TGTGCCAGCAGTTTATTGGGGAACGGGGTCCTAAGTCGAGCTTTCTTT. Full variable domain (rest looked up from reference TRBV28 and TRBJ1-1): DVKVTQSSRYLVKRTGEKVFLECVQDMDHENMFWYRQDPGLGLRLIYFSYDVKMKEKGDIPEGYSVSREKKERFSLILESASTNQTSMYLCASSLLGNGVLSRAFFGQGTRLTVV.

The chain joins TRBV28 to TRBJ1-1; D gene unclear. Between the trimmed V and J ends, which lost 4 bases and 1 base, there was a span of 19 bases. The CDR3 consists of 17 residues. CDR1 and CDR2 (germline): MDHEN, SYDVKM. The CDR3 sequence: CASSSVGYVDKNTEAFF. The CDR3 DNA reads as TGTGCCAGCAGTTCAGTAGGTTATGTAGACAAGAACACTGAAGCTTTCTTT.

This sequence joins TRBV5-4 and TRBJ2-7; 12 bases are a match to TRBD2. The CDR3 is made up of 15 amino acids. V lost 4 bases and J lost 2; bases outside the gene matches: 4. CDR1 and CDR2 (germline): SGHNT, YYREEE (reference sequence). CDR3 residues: CASSILAGGPYEQYF. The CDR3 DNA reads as TGTGCCAGCAGCATCCTAGCGGGAGGGCCCTACGAGCAGTACTTC.

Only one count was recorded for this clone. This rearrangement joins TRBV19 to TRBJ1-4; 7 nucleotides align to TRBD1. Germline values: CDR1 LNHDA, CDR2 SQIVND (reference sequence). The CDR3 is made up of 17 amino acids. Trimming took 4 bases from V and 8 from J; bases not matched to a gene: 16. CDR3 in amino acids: CASSTTGILESLEKLFF. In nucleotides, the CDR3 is TGTGCCAGTAGTACGACAGGGATCTTAGAGAGTTTAGAAAAACTGTTTTTT.

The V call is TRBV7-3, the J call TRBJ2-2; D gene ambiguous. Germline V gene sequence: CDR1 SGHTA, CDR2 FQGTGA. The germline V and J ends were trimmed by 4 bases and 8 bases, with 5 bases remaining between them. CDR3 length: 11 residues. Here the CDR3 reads CASSSGGELFF. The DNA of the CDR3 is TGTGCCAGCAGCTCCGGGGGGGAGCTGTTTTTT.

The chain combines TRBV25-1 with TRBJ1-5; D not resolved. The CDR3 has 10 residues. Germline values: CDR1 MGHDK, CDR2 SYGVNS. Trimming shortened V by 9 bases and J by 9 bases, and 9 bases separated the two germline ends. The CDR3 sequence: CASQDPPQHF. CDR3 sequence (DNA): TGTGCCAGTCAAGACCCGCCCCAGCATTTT.

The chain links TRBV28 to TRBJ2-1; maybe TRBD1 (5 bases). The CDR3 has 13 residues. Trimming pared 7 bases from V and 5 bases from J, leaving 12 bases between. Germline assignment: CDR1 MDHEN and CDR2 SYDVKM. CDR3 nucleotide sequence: TGTGCCAGCATGGGGCTAGGTAACAATGAGCAGTTCTTC. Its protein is CASMGLGNNEQFF.